This TCR beta chain was sequenced in a study of spatial heterogeneity in lung cancer. Study in general: There were, on average, more than nine raw-read appearances for each unique TCR and UMI combination.

Time point in this sample: sample taken at primary tumor resection. The authors sequenced whole RNA from tumor, nontumor lung or frozen PBMC without sorting. Germline CDR1 reads SQVTM; CDR2 reads ANQGSEA. Between the trimmed V and J ends, which lost 6 bases and 2 bases, there was a span of 13 bases. This CDR3 has 13 residues. From the 5' RACE reads, TCRdb called clonotypes with MiXCR, one entry per CDR3 protein. In the table there are roughly 38,000 distinct CDR3 sequences, approximately 3% of which are singletons. In this sample, this clonotype turned up many times. This sequence joins TRBV29-1 and TRBJ1-2, with D hard to call. The sequences come from normal lung tissue next to the tumor, collected at surgery. The TCR comes from a male donor with early-stage non-small cell lung cancer. This chain's CDR3 is CSVTLGSNYGYTF. DNA for the CDR3: TGCAGCGTGACCCTGGGCTCAAACTATGGCTACACCTTC.